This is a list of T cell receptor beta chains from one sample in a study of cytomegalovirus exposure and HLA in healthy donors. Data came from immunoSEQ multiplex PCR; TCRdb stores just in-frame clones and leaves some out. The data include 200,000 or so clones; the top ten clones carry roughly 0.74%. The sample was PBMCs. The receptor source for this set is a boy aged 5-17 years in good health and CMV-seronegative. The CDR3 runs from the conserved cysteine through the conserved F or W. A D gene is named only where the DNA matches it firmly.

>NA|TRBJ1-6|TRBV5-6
TGTGCCAGCAGCCTTCTTTCACCCCTCCACTTT
CASSLLSPLHF
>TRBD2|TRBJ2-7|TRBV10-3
TGTGCCATCAGTGAAAATAGACTAGCGGGGGTTCCCTGCGAGCAGTACTTC
CAISENRLAGVPCEQYF
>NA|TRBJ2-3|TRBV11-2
TGTGCCAGCGAGCCCCGCCAGCGAGGAACCCGGGGGGATACGCAGTATTTT
CASEPRQRGTRGDTQYF
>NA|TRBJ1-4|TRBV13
TGTGCCAGCAGCTTAACAGGATTCAATGAAAAACTGTTTTTT
CASSLTGFNEKLFF
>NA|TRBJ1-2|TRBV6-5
TGTGCCAGCACCCCTGGGAGGGACTATGGCTACACCTTC
CASTPGRDYGYTF
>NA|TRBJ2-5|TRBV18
TGTGCCAGCTCCCCGGGGGAGACCCAGTACTTC
CASSPGETQYF
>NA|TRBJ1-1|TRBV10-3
TGTGCCATCGGCGAAAGGGGTGGGAACACTGAAGCTTTCTTT
CAIGERGGNTEAFF
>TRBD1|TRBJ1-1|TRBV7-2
TGTGCCAGCAGCTCAGCAGGGGGGGCCACTGAAGCTTTCTTT
CASSSAGGATEAFF
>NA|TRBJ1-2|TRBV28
TGTGCCAGCGGGGGGACGGGGACGAACTATGGCTACACCTTC
CASGGTGTNYGYTF
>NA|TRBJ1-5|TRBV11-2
TGTGCCAGCAGCAAAGGACGGGAGACTAATCAGCCCCAGCATTTT
CASSKGRETNQPQHF
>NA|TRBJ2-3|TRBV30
TGTGCCTGGAGTCGGTTTAGCACAGATACGCAGTATTTT
CAWSRFSTDTQYF
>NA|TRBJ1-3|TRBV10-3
TGTGCCATCAGTGGAGAGAGCCATAAACGCGGAAACACCATATATTTT
CAISGESHKRGNTIYF
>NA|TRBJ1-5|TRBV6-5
TGTGCCAGCAGTTCGACAGTAATCGAACCCCAGCATTTT
CASSSTVIEPQHF
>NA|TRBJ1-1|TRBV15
TGTGCCACCAGCAGTACAGGGTACACTGAAGCTTTCTTT
CATSSTGYTEAFF
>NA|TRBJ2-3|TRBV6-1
TGTGCCAGCAGAGAACCATCTGCTGCCACGGGATCCACAGATACGCAGTATTTT
CASREPSAATGSTDTQYF
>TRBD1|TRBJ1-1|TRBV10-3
TGTGCCATCAGTGAAGGACAGGGGAGAACTGAAGCTTTCTTT
CAISEGQGRTEAFF
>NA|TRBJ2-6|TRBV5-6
TGTGCCAGCAGCTTTCTTACGGGAAGTGGGGCCAACGTCCTGACTTTC
CASSFLTGSGANVLTF
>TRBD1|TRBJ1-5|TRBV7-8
TGTGCCAGCAGCTTAGAAGGACAGGGAAGACAGCCCCAGCATTTT
CASSLEGQGRQPQHF
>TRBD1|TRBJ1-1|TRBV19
TGTGCCAGTAGTACAGCGGGTGCAGGGGGATTTTTTCGGGGGAACACTGAAGCTTTCTTT
CASSTAGAGGFFRGNTEAFF
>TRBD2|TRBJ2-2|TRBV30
TGTGCCTGGGGTGGGGCTAGCGGGGGGCATGGCACCGGGGAGCTGTTTTTT
CAWGGASGGHGTGELFF
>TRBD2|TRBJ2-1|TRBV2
TGTGCCAGCAGTCCCTTAGTTGGGCGGGGGGCCAAGGCCTACAATGAGCAGTTCTTC
CASSPLVGRGAKAYNEQFF
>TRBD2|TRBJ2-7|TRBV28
TGTGCCAGCAGTCCGCGGGGGGTCTCCTACGAGCAGTACTTC
CASSPRGVSYEQYF
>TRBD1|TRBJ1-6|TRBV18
TGTGCCAGCTCACCCCGCCGGACAGGGGGCAAATCACCCCTCCACTTT
CASSPRRTGGKSPLHF
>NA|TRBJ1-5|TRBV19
TGTGCCAGTAGTAAACAGGGTCATCAGCCCCAGCATTTT
CASSKQGHQPQHF
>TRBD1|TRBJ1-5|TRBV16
TGTGCCAGCAGCCAATCTCCGGGACAGGGTATCCAGCCCCAGCATTTT
CASSQSPGQGIQPQHF
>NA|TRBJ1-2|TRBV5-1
TGCGCCACCGCTGAACGGGACATGGTTTTAGGCTACACCTTC
CATAERDMVLGYTF
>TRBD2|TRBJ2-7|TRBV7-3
TGTGCCAGCAGCTTAGCGGGGGTTTCCGAGCAGTACTTC
CASSLAGVSEQYF
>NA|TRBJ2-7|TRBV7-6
TGTGCCAGCAGCTTACAGGGTCCCTACGAGCAGTACTTC
CASSLQGPYEQYF
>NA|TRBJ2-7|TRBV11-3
TGTGCCAGCAGCCCCGGGGGGCCCAGCTACGAGCAGTACTTC
CASSPGGPSYEQYF
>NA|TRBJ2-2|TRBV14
TGTGCCAGCAGCCAAGATCAACAGCACGGGGAGCTGTTTTTT
CASSQDQQHGELFF
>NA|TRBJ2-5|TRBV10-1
TGCGCCAGCAGTCCCCAGGGGCGCACAGAGACCCAGTACTTC
CASSPQGRTETQYF
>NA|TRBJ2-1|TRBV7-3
TGTGCCAGCAGCATACTAGGGTACGGCGAGGAGCAGTTCTTC
CASSILGYGEEQFF
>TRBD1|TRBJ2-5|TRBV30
TGTGCCTGGAGTCCTGACAGGGGGCGCGTAGAGACCCAGTACTTC
CAWSPDRGRVETQYF
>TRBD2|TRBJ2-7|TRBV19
TGTGCCACCGGGAGGCCGTCCTACGAGCAGTACTTC
CATGRPSYEQYF
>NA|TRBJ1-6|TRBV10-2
TGCGCCAGCAGTGCAGTAGGGGATAATTCACCCCTCCACTTT
CASSAVGDNSPLHF
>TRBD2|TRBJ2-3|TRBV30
TGTGCCTGGAGTGTGCGAGCGGGGGGCACAGATACGCAGTATTTT
CAWSVRAGGTDTQYF
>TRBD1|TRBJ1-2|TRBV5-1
TGCGCCAGCAGCACCGGGACAGGGCAGCAGGGCTACACCTTC
CASSTGTGQQGYTF
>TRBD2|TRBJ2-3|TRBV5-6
TGTGCCAGCAGCTACCGGACTAGCGGGGGGCGAGGAGATACGCAGTATTTT
CASSYRTSGGRGDTQYF
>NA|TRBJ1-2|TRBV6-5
TGTGCCAGCAGATTAGACAGTGATCTCTATGGCTACACCTTC
CASRLDSDLYGYTF
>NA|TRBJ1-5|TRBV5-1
TGCGCCAGCAGCACAGCCGGGACACCGAATCAGCCCCAGCATTTT
CASSTAGTPNQPQHF
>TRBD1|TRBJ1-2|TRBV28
TGTGCCAGCAGTTTACGGGACAGGGTATTTCCGAGTGGCTACACCTTC
CASSLRDRVFPSGYTF
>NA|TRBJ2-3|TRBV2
TGTGCCAGCAGAGCAGGGGAAGGCACAGATACGCAGTATTTT
CASRAGEGTDTQYF
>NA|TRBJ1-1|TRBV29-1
TGCAGCGTTAAGGGGAGGATGAACACTGAAGCTTTCTTT
CSVKGRMNTEAFF
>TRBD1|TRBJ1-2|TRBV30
TGTGCCTGGAGTGTATTTCCCCGACAGGGTCTAAGGGCTGGCTACACCTTC
CAWSVFPRQGLRAGYTF
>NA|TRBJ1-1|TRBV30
TGTGCCTGGAGGACAGAGAACACTGAAGCTTTCTTT
CAWRTENTEAFF
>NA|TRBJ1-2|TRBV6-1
TGTGCCAGCAAAGTGCGGGGTAACTATGGCTACACCTTC
CASKVRGNYGYTF
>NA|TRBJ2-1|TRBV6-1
TGTGCCAGCAGTGTCGAGACAGAGCAGTTCTTC
CASSVETEQFF
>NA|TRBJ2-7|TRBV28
TGTGCCAGCAGTTTCTCAGGGAACGAGCAGTACTTC
CASSFSGNEQYF
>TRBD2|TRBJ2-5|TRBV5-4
TGTGCCAGCAGCCCCCGGCTAGCGGGGGTCCCCGGGGAGACCCAGTACTTC
CASSPRLAGVPGETQYF
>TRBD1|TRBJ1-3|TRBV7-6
TGTGCCAGCAGCTTAGCGTCCAGGGGGAACACCATATATTTT
CASSLASRGNTIYF
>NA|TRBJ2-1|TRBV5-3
TGTGCCAGAAGTACCCTTTGCGGGGATCCCTACAATGAGCAGTTCTTC
CARSTLCGDPYNEQFF
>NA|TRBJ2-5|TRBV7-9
TGTGCCAGCAGCTTACTTGCCGGGAGAGCTGAGACCCAGTACTTC
CASSLLAGRAETQYF
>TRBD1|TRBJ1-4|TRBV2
TGTGCCAGCAGGGAGACAGGGGCTAATGAAAAACTGTTTTTT
CASRETGANEKLFF
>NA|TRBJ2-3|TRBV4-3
TGCGCCAGCAGCCGGGGGGGCCAGACAGATACGCAGTATTTT
CASSRGGQTDTQYF
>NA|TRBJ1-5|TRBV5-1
TGCGCCAGCAGCTTGGACAGGGTAGGGGGCAATCAGCCCCAGCATTTT
CASSLDRVGGNQPQHF